What follows are 23 T cell receptor beta chains derived from one specimen sequenced in a study of regulatory T cells in long-lasting Graves disease. Time point of the sample: newly diagnosed GD, antithyroid drugs for less than 3 months. Generation of the TCR library employed RNA extracted from PBMCs. iRepertoire HTBI primers and Arm-PCR of CDR3 regions built TCR beta libraries. TCRdb called the multiplex PCR reads again in MiXCR, with one record for every CDR3 protein. This sample has around 400,000 distinct CDR3 sequences, with roughly a sixth found just once. The material was peripheral blood mononuclear cells (PBMCs), obtained at new diagnosis, from a patient treated with antithyroid drugs. The source is a female donor with Graves disease.

This clonotype appeared many times. V is TRBV6-5 and J is TRBJ1-6, with D tentatively TRBD1 (5 bases). In germline, CDR1 is MNHEY, CDR2 SVGAGI. This CDR3 has 14 residues. V was pared by 4 bases and J by 2 bases, with 6 bases between. Here the CDR3 DNA reads TGTGCCAGCAGTTGGGGCACCTATAATTCACCCCTCCACTTT. Translation: CASSWGTYNSPLHF.

This clonotype was picked up many times. The chain combines TRBV11-2 with TRBJ2-3, with 8 bases identical to TRBD1. The CDR3 runs 13 residues. Germline-derived CDR1 and CDR2 are SGHAT and FQNNGV. Trimming cost V 8 bases and J 4 bases; bases outside gene matches: 5. Written as DNA, the CDR3 is TGTGCCAGCGCGACAGGGGCCTCAGATACGCAGTATTTT. Its translation: CASATGASDTQYF. The variable domain in full, completed from reference TRBV11-2 and TRBJ2-3, reads EAGVAQSPRYKIIEKRQSVAFWCNPISGHATLYWYQQILGQGPKLLIQFQNNGVVDDSQLPKDRFSAERLKGVDSTLKIQPAKLEDSAVYLCASATGASDTQYFGPGTRLTVL.

Only a few counts were recorded for this clonotype. The gene calls are TRBV4-1 and TRBJ2-4; 10 nucleotides match TRBD1. The J segment lost 6 bases and the V segment lost 3 bases, leaving 8 bases of the junction unmatched. CDR3 size: 16 residues. The V gene's germline CDR1 is MGHRA and CDR2 YSYEKL. CDR3 sequence (DNA): TGCGCCAGCAGCCACCCCCCGGGACAGGGGACAAACATTCAGTACTTC. Protein product: CASSHPPGQGTNIQYF.

Many counts were recorded for this clonotype. The chain employs TRBV27 and TRBJ1-5; no clear D. The germline V and J ends were trimmed by 0 bases and 3 bases, with 3 bases remaining between them. CDR3 length: 13 amino acids. Germline CDR1 MNHEY, CDR2 SMNVEV (reference sequence). The DNA of the CDR3 is TGTGCCAGCAGTTTATCAGTCAATCAGCCCCAGCATTTT. It yields the protein CASSLSVNQPQHF.

This clonotype appeared a few times. The chain uses TRBV10-3 and TRBJ2-2; 15 bases are a match to TRBD2. V dropped 7 bases and J dropped 6; count of bases not matched to a gene: 6. Germline V gene sequence: CDR1 ENHRY, CDR2 SYGVKD. CDR3 length: 16 amino acids. In nucleotides, the CDR3 is TGTGCCATCACTAAGGGACTAGCGGGGGGTGCCGGGGAGCTGTTTTTT. It yields the protein CAITKGLAGGAGELFF.

This clonotype was seen a single time. The chain links TRBV2 to TRBJ1-2; TRBD1 matches at 12 bases. Germline trimming cut 1 base from V and 3 bases from J; bases unmatched to any gene: 3. Germline loops: CDR1 SNHLY, CDR2 FYNNEI. This CDR3 spans 16 amino acids. CDR3 coding DNA: TGTGCCAGCAGTGAAGGGGGGACAGGGGGCGACTATGGCTACACCTTC. Its protein product is CASSEGGTGGDYGYTF.

The rearrangement joins TRBV10-3 to TRBJ2-2; D is perhaps TRBD1 or TRBD2 (6 bases each). The V gene lost 4 bases and the J gene lost 7 bases, with 10 bases spanning the gap. CDR1 is ENHRY, CDR2 SYGVKD, per germline. The CDR3 contains 13 residues. Written as DNA, the CDR3 is TGTGCCATCAGTGGAGGAGGGGGCGGGGAGCTGTTTTTT. Translation gives CAISGGGGGELFF.

This clonotype was seen ten or more times. The chain employs TRBV5-5 and TRBJ2-1, with a tentative D call TRBD1 (6 bases). The CDR3 spans 13 residues. The ends were cut back, 2 bases at V and 5 bases at J, with 8 bases in the middle. The germline V gene has CDR1 SGHKS and CDR2 YYEKEE (reference sequence). CDR3 coding DNA: TGTGCCAGCAGCTTTTACAGGGACAATGAGCAGTTCTTC. Protein: CASSFYRDNEQFF.

This clonotype has a count of ten or more. The chain combines TRBV2 with TRBJ1-1; possible D gene TRBD1, 5 bases. Germline V gene data show CDR1 as SNHLY and CDR2 as FYNNEI. Trimming took off 5 bases at V and 6 bases at J, with 19 bases between the two ends. The CDR3 is 15 residues long. For the CDR3, the DNA is TGTGCCAGCAGTAAAGGGATGGGGACTCGGTCTGAAGCTTTCTTT. Translation: CASSKGMGTRSEAFF.

This clonotype was seen repeatedly, ten times or more. The V and J genes are TRBV28 and TRBJ2-3; D may be TRBD1 or TRBD2 (5 bases each). V lost 2 bases and J lost 1, with 16 bases in between. This CDR3 comprises 17 residues. The germline V gene encodes CDR1 MDHEN and CDR2 SYDVKM. CDR3 sequence (DNA): TGTGCCAGCAGTTTACGGGTCCCAGGGAGTGGCACAGATACGCAGTATTTT. This encodes CASSLRVPGSGTDTQYF.

The gene calls are TRBV27 and TRBJ1-2; 9 bases are a match to TRBD1. This CDR3 has 13 residues. V trimming: 8 bases; J trimming: 3 bases; junction bases outside the gene matches: 4. Germline CDR1 reads MNHEY; CDR2 reads SMNVEV (reference sequence). The CDR3 spells CASRDRAYYGYTF. Written as DNA, the CDR3 is TGTGCCAGCCGGGACAGGGCCTACTATGGCTACACCTTC.

This clonotype occurred many times. V and J are TRBV12-3 or TRBV12-4 and TRBJ2-1; D uncertain. The V end lost 0 bases, the J end lost 1 base, and 10 bases lay between the germline ends. The CDR3 runs to 16 residues. CDR3 region: CASSLAGQTSYNEQFF. DNA of the CDR3: TGTGCCAGCAGTTTAGCGGGCCAGACATCCTACAATGAGCAGTTCTTC.

This clonotype was picked up a small number of times. The chain couples TRBV6-2 or TRBV6-3 to TRBJ2-2; D possibly corresponds to TRBD1 (6 bases). CDR1 MNHEY and CDR2 SVGEGT come from the germline V gene. The V end lost 7 bases, the J end lost 9 bases, and 15 bases lay between the germline ends. CDR3 length: 13 residues. CDR3 amino acids: CASKGQGRRELFF. DNA of the CDR3: TGTGCCAGCAAGGGGCAGGGGCGGCGGGAGCTGTTTTTT.

In its sample, this clonotype was seen many times. A much larger clone sits a single nucleotide away, making a read error possible. The rearrangement links TRBV28 to TRBJ1-2, with TRBD1 identical over 8 bases. CDR3 length equals 17 residues. CDR1 is MDHEN, CDR2 SYDVKM, per germline. In nucleotides, the CDR3 is TGTGCCAGCAGTGGGGCCCGGACAGGGTCCGGGAGCTATGGCTACGCCTTC. It is translated as CASSGARTGSGSYGYAF.

The chain has TRBV20-1 and TRBJ2-4; TRBD1 aligns across 9 bases. Losses at the gene ends were 8 bases for V and 7 bases for J; bases not matched to a gene: 6. CDR3 length: 12 residues. CDR1 is DFQATT and CDR2 is SNEGSKA in the germline V gene (reference sequence). CDR3 DNA: TGCAGTTGCCGGGACAGGGCGAACATTCAGTACTTC. Translation gives CSCRDRANIQYF.

The J gene is TRBJ1-6, the V gene TRBV5-6; TRBD1 matches 8 bases. Germline CDR1 and CDR2: SGHDT and YYEEEE. Trimming removed 4 bases from V and 5 bases from J; junction bases left unmatched: 8. The CDR3 loop spans 16 amino acids. CDR3 sequence (DNA): TGTGCCAGCAGCCTACGGACAGGGAATAATAATTCACCCCTCCACTTT. It yields the protein CASSLRTGNNNSPLHF.

This clonotype was recorded at least ten times. The chain recombines TRBV10-3 with TRBJ1-5; the D gene is possibly TRBD1 (6 bases). The CDR3 consists of 17 residues. The V end was cut by 0 bases, the J end by 2 bases, with 14 bases between. The germline CDR1 and CDR2 sequences are ENHRY and SYGVKD. Written as DNA, the CDR3 is TGTGCCATCAGTGAGTCAGGGGGACGAAGGGGCAATCAGCCCCAGCATTTT. Its translation is CAISESGGRRGNQPQHF.

The J gene is TRBJ1-4, the V gene TRBV11-3, with no clear D. Germline CDR1 and CDR2: SGHNT and YENEEA. With 1 base removed from V and 6 bases from J, the gap between germline ends came to 6 bases. The length of the CDR3 is 13 residues. The CDR3 spells CASSLGPDEKLFF. CDR3 DNA: TGTGCCAGCAGCTTAGGTCCGGATGAAAAACTGTTTTTT.

This clonotype was counted ten times or more. The chain is built from TRBV11-1 and TRBJ1-1; the match to TRBD1 covers 7 bases. Trimming at V came to 4 bases and at J to 1 base, leaving 9 bases not matched to a gene. CDR3 size: 16 residues. Germline-derived CDR1 and CDR2 are SGHAT and FQDESV (reference sequence). The CDR3 bases are TGTGCCAGCAGCTCATTCAAGGACAGGCAGAACACTGAAGCTTTCTTT. Its translation: CASSSFKDRQNTEAFF.

The table lists this clonotype with many counts. J is TRBJ2-5 and V is TRBV2; TRBD1 aligns across 7 bases. Germline lookup yields CDR1 SNHLY and CDR2 FYNNEI. There are 14 residues in the CDR3. V shed 3 bases, J shed 4 bases, and the junction held 5 bases outside the gene matches. This CDR3 reads CASSEGQTLETQYF. The CDR3, as DNA: TGTGCCAGCAGTGAGGGACAGACTTTAGAGACCCAGTACTTC.

This clonotype showed up just a few times. This clone may be a read error of a much larger clone one base away. The chain combines TRBV10-2 with TRBJ2-5, with TRBD1 matching 9 bases. The CDR3 is 14 amino acids. Germline V gene data show CDR1 as WSHSY and CDR2 as SAAADI. CDR3 region: CASTRQGVRETRYF. CDR3 sequence (DNA): TGCGCCAGCACCCGACAGGGGGTACGGGAGACCCGGTACTTC.

This clonotype was detected ten times or more. The chain recombines TRBV27 with TRBJ2-7; D tentatively fits TRBD1 or TRBD2 (6 bases each). The CDR3 consists of 14 residues. The V gene's germline CDR1 is MNHEY and CDR2 SMNVEV (reference sequence). V lost 8 bases and J 4 bases, leaving 18 bases between the germline ends. This CDR3 reads CASRGLQGLYEQYF. As DNA, the CDR3 is TGTGCCAGCCGTGGACTACAGGGTCTGTACGAGCAGTACTTC.

This clonotype showed up many times. V is TRBV19 and J is TRBJ1-1, with 7 bases fitting TRBD1. In germline, CDR1 is LNHDA, CDR2 SQIVND (reference sequence). J was trimmed by 4 bases and V by 4 bases; bases with no gene match: 6. The CDR3 has 14 residues. For the CDR3, the DNA is TGTGCCAGTAGTAATGGGCAGGGGGGCACTGAAGCTTTCTTT. It specifies CASSNGQGGTEAFF.